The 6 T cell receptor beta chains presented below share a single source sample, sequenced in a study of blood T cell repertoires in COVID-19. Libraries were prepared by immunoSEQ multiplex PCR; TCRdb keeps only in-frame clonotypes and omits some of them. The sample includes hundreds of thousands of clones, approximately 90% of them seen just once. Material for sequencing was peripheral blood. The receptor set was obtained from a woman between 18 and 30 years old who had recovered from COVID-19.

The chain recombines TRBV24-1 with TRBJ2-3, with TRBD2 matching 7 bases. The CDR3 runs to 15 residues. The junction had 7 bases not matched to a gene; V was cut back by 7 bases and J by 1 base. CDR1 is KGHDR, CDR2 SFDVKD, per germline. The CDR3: CATSPLAAGTDTQYF. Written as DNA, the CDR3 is TGTGCCACCAGCCCCCTAGCGGCTGGCACAGATACGCAGTATTTT.

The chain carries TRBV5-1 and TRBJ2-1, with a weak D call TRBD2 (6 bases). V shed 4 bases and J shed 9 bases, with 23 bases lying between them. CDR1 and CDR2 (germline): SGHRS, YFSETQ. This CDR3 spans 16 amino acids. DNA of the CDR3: TGCGCCAGCAGCATGGTCGGGGGAGTGGCAATTGGTGAGCAGTTCTTC. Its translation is CASSMVGGVAIGEQFF.

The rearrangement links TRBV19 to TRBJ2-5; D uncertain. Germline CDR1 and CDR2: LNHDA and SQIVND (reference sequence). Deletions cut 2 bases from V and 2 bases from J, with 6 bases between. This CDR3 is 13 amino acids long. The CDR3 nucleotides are TGTGCCAGTAGTATAAAACAGCAAGAGACCCAGTACTTC. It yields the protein CASSIKQQETQYF.

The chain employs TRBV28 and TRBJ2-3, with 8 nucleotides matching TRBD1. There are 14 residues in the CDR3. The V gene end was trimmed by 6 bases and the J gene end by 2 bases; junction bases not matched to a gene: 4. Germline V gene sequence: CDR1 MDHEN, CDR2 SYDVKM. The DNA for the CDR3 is TGTGCCAGCAGAACAGGGGGTGTCACAGATACGCAGTATTTT. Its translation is CASRTGGVTDTQYF.

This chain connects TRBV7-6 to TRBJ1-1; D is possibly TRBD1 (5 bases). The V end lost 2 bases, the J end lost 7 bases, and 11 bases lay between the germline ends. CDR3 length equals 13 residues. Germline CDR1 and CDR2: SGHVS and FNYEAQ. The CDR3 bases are TGTGCCAGCAGCTTACCCGGGAGGGGTGAAGCTTTCTTT. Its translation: CASSLPGRGEAFF.

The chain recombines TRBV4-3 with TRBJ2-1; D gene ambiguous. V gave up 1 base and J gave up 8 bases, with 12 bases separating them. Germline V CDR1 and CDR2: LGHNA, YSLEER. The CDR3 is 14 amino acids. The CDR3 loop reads CASSQGRWSDEQFF. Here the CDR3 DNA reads TGCGCCAGCAGCCAAGGGAGATGGAGCGATGAGCAGTTCTTC.